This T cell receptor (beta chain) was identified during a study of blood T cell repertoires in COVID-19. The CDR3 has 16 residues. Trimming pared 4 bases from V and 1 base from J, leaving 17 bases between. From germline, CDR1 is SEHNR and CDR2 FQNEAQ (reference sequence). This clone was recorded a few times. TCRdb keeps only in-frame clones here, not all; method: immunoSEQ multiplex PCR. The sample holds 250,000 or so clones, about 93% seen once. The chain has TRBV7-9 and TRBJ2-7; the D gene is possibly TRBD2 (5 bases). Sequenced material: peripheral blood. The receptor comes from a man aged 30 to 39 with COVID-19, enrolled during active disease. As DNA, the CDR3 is TGTGCCAGCAGCTGGGTAGTATCGACTACTTCCTACGAGCAGTACTTC. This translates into CASSWVVSTTSYEQYF.